This is a list of T cell receptor beta chains from one sample in a study of response to subunit inactivated influenza vaccine. Each CDR3 protein is one row after TCRdb ran MiXCR on the RT-PCR reads. The table lists roughly 500,000 distinct CDR3 sequences, approximately 22% of them singletons, with 2.5% to 3.5% in the top ten. This sample also belongs to another study, concerning T cells expressing NK-cell markers.

The material sequenced was CD4+ T cells sorted from PBMCs, taken about 11 days after vaccination. The source of these receptors is a man aged 50-59 years who received an inactivated influenza vaccine. The CDR3 runs from the conserved cysteine through the conserved F or W. D genes are given only for firm matches. Expanded clones get a size class; other rows say once, few or many, or leave the size out.

clone_size	cdr3_length	d_call	j_call	v_call	cdr3_nt	cdr3_aa
few	14	TRBD1	TRBJ1-2	TRBV5-1	TGCGCCAGCAGCTTGGCCGGGACAGACTATGGCTACACCTTC	CASSLAGTDYGYTF
few	15	TRBD2	TRBJ2-3	TRBV6-2/TRBV6-3	TGTGCCAGCAGTTACGCTAGCGGGAGAGCGGATACGCAGTATTTT	CASSYASGRADTQYF
-	15	TRBD2	TRBJ2-1	TRBV20-1	TGCAGTGCTAGATCAACTAGCGGGAGATTGGATGAGCAGTTCTTC	CSARSTSGRLDEQFF
few	15	TRBD2	TRBJ2-5	TRBV18	TGTGCCAGCTCACCAGGGACTAGCGGGAGAGAGACCCAGTACTTC	CASSPGTSGRETQYF
-	14	-	TRBJ1-5	TRBV20-1	TGCAGTGCTAGAGTCGGGGCCCCCAATCAGCCCCAGCATTTT	CSARVGAPNQPQHF
few	16	-	TRBJ2-4	TRBV6-2/TRBV6-3	TGTGCCAGCAGTTTTTCCCTGATGGGGGCCAAAAACATTCAGTACTTC	CASSFSLMGAKNIQYF
-	14	TRBD2	TRBJ2-2	TRBV20-1	TGCAGTGCTAGAGGGAGCGGGAGGGCCGGGGAGCTGTTTTTT	CSARGSGRAGELFF
few	17	-	TRBJ1-4	TRBV7-9	TGTGCCAGCAGCGCGGGGTCCACACTAGCAACTAATGAAAAACTGTTTTTT	CASSAGSTLATNEKLFF
many	15	-	TRBJ2-2	TRBV5-1	TGCGCCAGCAGCCAAACGCCGGGGAACACCGGGGAGCTGTTTTTT	CASSQTPGNTGELFF
few	15	-	TRBJ2-1	TRBV6-1	TGTGCCAGCAGGTCGGGTGGGAACCTGTACAATGAGCAGTTCTTC	CASRSGGNLYNEQFF
-	12	-	TRBJ2-3	TRBV29-1	TGCAGCGTTGAATCCGGGCCGGATACGCAGTATTTT	CSVESGPDTQYF
many	12	-	TRBJ1-6	TRBV12-3/TRBV12-4	TGTGCCAGCAGTCCCAGGGGATCACCCCTCCACTTT	CASSPRGSPLHF
few	15	-	TRBJ2-2	TRBV12-3/TRBV12-4	TGTGCCAGCCAACTAGGAGTAGCGAACACCGGGGAGCTGTTTTTT	CASQLGVANTGELFF
-	14	-	TRBJ1-4	TRBV7-2	TGTGCCAGCAGCTCAAACCCAACTAATGAAAAACTGTTTTTT	CASSSNPTNEKLFF
-	13	-	TRBJ1-3	TRBV7-2	TGTGCCAGCAGCGGCAGTGGGGGAAACACCATATATTTT	CASSGSGGNTIYF
-	14	TRBD1	TRBJ2-1	TRBV12-3/TRBV12-4	TGTGCCAGCAGGCCTACAGGGGTAGGGAATGAGCAGTTCTTC	CASRPTGVGNEQFF
few	16	TRBD2	TRBJ2-3	TRBV7-2	TGTGCCAGCAGCGGTACTAGCGGGGGGGCCCTAGATACGCAGTATTTT	CASSGTSGGALDTQYF
few	12	-	TRBJ2-1	TRBV5-6	TGTGCCAGCAGCTCGGGACCTAGGGAGCAGTTCTTC	CASSSGPREQFF
-	15	TRBD2	TRBJ2-3	TRBV7-3	TGTGCCAGCAGCTTAACAGCGGGAGGGCCAGATACGCAGTATTTT	CASSLTAGGPDTQYF
-	13	-	TRBJ2-7	TRBV19	TGTGCCAGTAGGGATTTAAGTGGTCGCGAGCAGTACTTC	CASRDLSGREQYF
-	15	-	TRBJ1-4	TRBV20-1	TGCAGTGCTAGAGACGTGGGGAATCCGGGTGAAAAACTGTTTTTT	CSARDVGNPGEKLFF
-	12	-	TRBJ2-2	TRBV6-2/TRBV6-3	TGTGCCAGCACCCGGGTAGGCGGGGAGCTGTTTTTT	CASTRVGGELFF
-	13	-	TRBJ2-7	TRBV20-1	TGCAGTGTAACCGGGGGGCCAACCTACGAGCAGTACTTC	CSVTGGPTYEQYF
-	14	TRBD1	TRBJ2-4	TRBV5-1	TGCGCCAGCAGGGAGACAGGGACCGGCTACATTCAGTACTTC	CASRETGTGYIQYF
few	15	TRBD1	TRBJ1-1	TRBV7-2	TGTGCCAGCAGCTTAATGGTCCGAACAGGGGGCGAAGCTTTCTTT	CASSLMVRTGGEAFF
few	14	TRBD2	TRBJ2-7	TRBV29-1	TGCAGCGTTGAAATAGCGGGGTCCATGGGGGAGCAGTACTTC	CSVEIAGSMGEQYF
few	13	-	TRBJ1-2	TRBV7-2	TGTGCCAGCAACAGGGACATTTGGAACGGCTACACCTTC	CASNRDIWNGYTF